This TCR beta chain stems from a study of shared clonotypes between healthy human individuals. Assay: immunoSEQ multiplex PCR; the TCRdb copy retains only in-frame clones and omits some. The table lists 550,000 to 750,000 clones, 95% of them singletons. Naivety among CD8 cells was defined by CD45RO negativity and positive CCR7 selection, thereby excluding terminally differentiated effector memory CD45RA+ cells. The TCR comes from a woman aged 25 to 45 in good health. The sequenced material came from naive CD8+ T cells sorted from blood.

CDR3 in DNA: TGTGCCAGCAGTCCCGGACGACAGGGCTACGAGCAGTACTTC. Its translation is CASSPGRQGYEQYF. J is TRBJ2-7 and V is TRBV27; 7 bases line up with TRBD1. Germline CDR1 and CDR2: MNHEY and SMNVEV (reference sequence). The CDR3 has 14 residues. J was trimmed by 3 bases and V by 5 bases; bases with no gene match: 7.